These T cell receptor beta chains were read from a single sample in a study of beta chain features in type 1 diabetes. Produced via immunoSEQ multiplex PCR; TCRdb's table is partial and in-frame only. Altogether 310,000 or so clones are present, less than 10% being singletons, with the ten largest covering less than 0.5%. The sample was central memory CD4+ T cells from blood. The origin of the receptors is a woman under 30 in good health. Both conserved end residues are part of each CDR3. A D gene is named only where the DNA matches it firmly. A clone size is listed for some rows: how often the clone was seen (once, few, many), or a class if it is expanded.

v_gene,j_gene,d_gene,abundance,CDR3aa,CDR3nt
TRBV9,TRBJ2-3,NA,few,CASSLSNELDTQYF,TGTGCCAGCAGCCTGTCCAACGAGCTAGATACGCAGTATTTT
TRBV19,TRBJ1-5,TRBD1,few,CASSPGTVLVAGQPQHF,TGTGCCAGTAGTCCAGGGACAGTATTAGTGGCAGGACAGCCCCAGCATTTT
TRBV28,TRBJ2-1,TRBD2,NA,CASSLYVTSGSWQFF,TGTGCCAGCAGTTTGTACGTGACTAGCGGGAGTTGGCAGTTCTTC
TRBV10-2,TRBJ2-7,TRBD2,few,CASSGMTSGYEQYF,TGCGCCAGCAGTGGGATGACTAGCGGGTACGAGCAGTACTTC
TRBV10-3,TRBJ1-2,NA,many,CAISVYNDFSYGYTF,TGTGCCATCAGTGTCTACAACGACTTTTCCTATGGCTACACCTTC
TRBV7-3,TRBJ2-1,TRBD2,NA,CASSLWGGSTPYNEQFF,TGTGCCAGCAGCTTATGGGGGGGAAGTACCCCCTACAATGAGCAGTTCTTC
TRBV19,TRBJ2-1,TRBD1,NA,CASSTRRDSSDEQFF,TGTGCCAGTAGTACACGCCGGGACAGTTCGGATGAGCAGTTCTTC
TRBV28,TRBJ2-6,NA,few,CASSSGLHSGANVLTF,TGTGCCAGCAGTTCAGGACTGCACTCTGGGGCCAACGTCCTGACTTTC
TRBV7-9,TRBJ2-3,NA,NA,CASSSYTDTQYF,TGTGCCAGCAGCTCTTACACAGATACGCAGTATTTT
TRBV7-2,TRBJ2-3,NA,few,CASVGGLDTQYF,TGTGCCAGCGTCGGAGGTTTAGATACGCAGTATTTT
TRBV4-2,TRBJ2-5,NA,NA,CASSQEGLRGRGAQYF,TGTGCCAGCAGCCAAGAGGGTCTCCGGGGCCGTGGGGCCCAGTACTTC
TRBV5-6,TRBJ1-1,TRBD1,few,CASSFDRAKEAFF,TGTGCCAGCAGTTTCGACAGGGCCAAAGAAGCTTTCTTT
TRBV18,TRBJ2-5,NA,few,CASSPPGRARETQYF,TGTGCCAGCTCACCACCGGGTCGGGCGCGAGAGACCCAGTACTTC
TRBV19,TRBJ1-5,TRBD1,few,CASSIDRDQPQHF,TGTGCCAGTAGTATTGACAGGGATCAGCCCCAGCATTTT